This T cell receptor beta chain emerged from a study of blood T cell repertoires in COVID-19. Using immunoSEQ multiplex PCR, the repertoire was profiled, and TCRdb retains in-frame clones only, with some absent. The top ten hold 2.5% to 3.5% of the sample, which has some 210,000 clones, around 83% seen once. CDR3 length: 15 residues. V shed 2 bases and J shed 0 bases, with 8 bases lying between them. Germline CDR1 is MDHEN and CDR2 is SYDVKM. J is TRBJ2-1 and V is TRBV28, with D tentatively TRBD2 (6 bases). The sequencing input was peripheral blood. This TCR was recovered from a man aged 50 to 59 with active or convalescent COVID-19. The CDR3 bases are TGTGCCAGCAGTTTAATCGGGAGCTCCTACAATGAGCAGTTCTTC. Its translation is CASSLIGSSYNEQFF.